The 10 T cell receptor beta chains below all came from one sample that was sequenced in a study of human T cells and chemical hapten exposure. TCRdb passed the RACE reads through MiXCR, listing each CDR3 protein once. The sample comprises some 340,000 distinct CDR3 sequences, roughly 6.9% of which are singletons, and approximately 8% rests with the top ten. The time point denotes: patch test 1, 2 weeks after DPC sensitization. Indicated treatment: therapeutic diphenylcyclopropenone sensitization with weekly scalp DPC. Specimen: whole blood, collected in connection with sensitization to the hapten diphenylcyclopropenone (DPC). The receptors derive from a woman aged 18-29 years with alopecia areata. Some clones in this sample may be carry-over from other donors' samples.

In this sample, this clonotype turned up a few times. V usage is TRBV20-1 and J usage is TRBJ2-1; either TRBD1 or TRBD2 may supply D (5 bases each). The CDR3 loop spans 12 amino acids. V dropped 3 bases and J dropped 9 bases, with 12 bases sitting between them. The germline V gene encodes CDR1 DFQATT and CDR2 SNEGSKA (reference sequence). CDR3 coding DNA: TGCAGTGCTAGGGGGACGTTCCTTGAGCAGTTCTTC. It codes for CSARGTFLEQFF.

This clonotype came up a few times. The V gene is TRBV20-1, the J gene TRBJ2-7; D uncertain. Trimming left V 6 bases short and J 2 bases short, with 14 bases between. The CDR3 extends over 13 amino acids. CDR1 and CDR2 (germline): DFQATT, SNEGSKA (reference sequence). Here the CDR3 reads CSANVLTPYEQYF. In DNA, the CDR3 is TGCAGTGCCAACGTGTTAACCCCCTACGAGCAGTACTTC.

This clonotype was counted between two and nine times. The chain has TRBV10-3 and TRBJ2-2; 12 positions agree with TRBD1. Germline CDR1 ENHRY, CDR2 SYGVKD. This CDR3 has 16 amino acids. V shed 7 bases, J shed 3 bases, and the junction held 6 bases outside the gene matches. CDR3 in amino acids: CAIKPGQGADTGELFF. Written as DNA, the CDR3 is TGTGCCATCAAGCCGGGACAGGGGGCAGACACCGGGGAGCTGTTTTTT.

This clonotype occurred a few times. The gene calls are TRBV28 and TRBJ1-5, with D possibly matching TRBD1 (5 bases). This CDR3 has 16 amino acids. The V gene's germline CDR1 is MDHEN and CDR2 SYDVKM. Trimming cost V 10 bases and J 6 bases, with 25 bases left between them. CDR3 DNA: TGTGCCACAAGAGCCGGTATTGGTCAGGGCGGTCAGCCCCAGCATTTT. It translates to CATRAGIGQGGQPQHF.

This clonotype has a handful of counts. The chain has TRBV6-2 or TRBV6-3 and TRBJ2-3; a possible D gene is TRBD2 (6 bases). The ends were cut back, 2 bases at V and 5 bases at J, with 14 bases in the middle. The CDR3 runs to 15 residues. Germline V gene data show CDR1 as MNHEY and CDR2 as SVGEGT. The CDR3 is CASSYVRLAQDTQYF. CDR3 coding DNA: TGTGCCAGCAGTTACGTAAGGCTAGCGCAAGATACGCAGTATTTT.

The V call is TRBV12-3 or TRBV12-4, the J call TRBJ2-2; the D gene is possibly TRBD1 (6 bases). Trimming left V 2 bases short and J 0 bases short, with 13 bases between. The CDR3 is 17 amino acids. The CDR3 loop is CASSLLETGSNTGELFF. Written as DNA, the CDR3 is TGTGCCAGCAGTTTACTGGAGACAGGTTCGAACACCGGGGAGCTGTTTTTT.

DNA for the CDR3: TGCAGTGCTAGGCAGGGTAACACTGAAGCTTTCTTT. Its protein product is CSARQGNTEAFF. The V gene is TRBV20-1, the J gene TRBJ1-1; tentatively, D is TRBD1 (5 bases). The V gene lost 3 bases and the J gene lost 2 bases, with 7 bases spanning the gap. CDR3 size: 12 residues. Germline loops: CDR1 DFQATT, CDR2 SNEGSKA (reference sequence).

J is TRBJ2-4 and V is TRBV27, with 12 positions matching TRBD1. Germline V gives CDR1 MNHEY, CDR2 SMNVEV (reference sequence). Trimming took 2 bases from V and 1 from J; bases not matched to a gene: 6. The CDR3 length is 18 residues. CDR3 nucleotide sequence: TGTGCCAGCAGTTTAGGGGGACAGGGGGCGAGGGCCAAAAACATTCAGTACTTC. This gives the protein CASSLGGQGARAKNIQYF.

Ten or more counts support this clonotype. The V gene is TRBV4-3, the J gene TRBJ2-7; 7 positions agree with TRBD1. Germline V gives CDR1 LGHNA, CDR2 YSLEER. V lost 3 bases and J lost 9; bases outside the gene matches: 14. CDR3 length equals 15 residues. The chain's CDR3 is CASSQVDQGVSAQYF. CDR3 DNA sequence: TGCGCCAGCAGCCAGGTCGACCAGGGGGTGTCGGCGCAGTACTTC.

The chain has TRBV5-6 and TRBJ2-6; 8 bases map to TRBD1. The CDR3 has 17 amino acids. Looked up from germline, CDR1 is SGHDT and CDR2 is YYEEEE. With 4 bases clipped from V and 0 bases from J, the junction kept 6 bases outside the gene matches. The CDR3 here is CASSMRTGPSGANVLTF. The CDR3 DNA reads as TGTGCCAGCAGCATGCGGACAGGGCCCTCTGGGGCCAACGTCCTGACTTTC. Complete variable domain (other parts from reference TRBV5-6 and TRBJ2-6): DAGVTQSPTHLIKTRGQQVTLRCSPKSGHDTVSWYQQALGQGPQFIFQYYEEEERQRGNFPDRFSGHQFPNYSSELNVNALLLGDSALYLCASSMRTGPSGANVLTFGAGSRLTVL.